The T cell receptor (beta chain) under discussion was sequenced for a study of blood T cell repertoires in COVID-19. Measured with immunoSEQ multiplex PCR; TCRdb has only the in-frame clones, and not every one. The sample carries around 97,000 clones, roughly 84% recorded once. Sequencing was performed on peripheral blood. This TCR came from a human donor in a cohort sampled during active COVID-19.

DNA for the CDR3: TGTGCCACCAGTGATTTAGGGACAGGGCACACCGGGGAGCTGTTTTTT. It codes for CATSDLGTGHTGELFF. The chain carries TRBV24-1 and TRBJ2-2, with 9 bases lining up with TRBD1. CDR1 and CDR2 (germline): KGHDR, SFDVKD. V was pared by 1 base and J by 3 bases, with 2 bases of the junction left unmatched. CDR3 length: 16 residues.